This is a list of T cell receptor beta chains from one sample in a study of T cell responses to AZD1222 COVID-19 vaccine. Profiling relied on immunoSEQ multiplex PCR, and the TCRdb table lists in-frame clones only, not all of them. The table lists about 120,000 clones, 70% to 90% of them singletons, with 20% to 25% in the top ten. Sequences were derived from peripheral blood, sampled on day 0 of AZD1222 vaccination. The receptors shown here come from an adult in good health. Both conserved end residues are part of each CDR3. D genes are given only for firm matches. Only part of the rows carry a size: once, few, many, or a class if the clone is expanded.

d_gene: TRBD1
j_gene: TRBJ2-2
v_gene: TRBV11-3
abundance: -
CDR3aa: CASSPYYGTGNTGELFF
CDR3nt: TGTGCCAGCAGCCCATATTATGGGACAGGGAACACCGGGGAGCTGTTTTTT

d_gene: -
j_gene: TRBJ2-2
v_gene: TRBV28
abundance: -
CDR3aa: CASRDGSGELFF
CDR3nt: TGTGCCAGCCGAGACGGTTCCGGGGAGCTGTTTTTT

d_gene: -
j_gene: TRBJ2-7
v_gene: TRBV7-2
abundance: -
CDR3aa: CASSFGGAFSYEQYF
CDR3nt: TGTGCCAGCAGCTTTGGGGGGGCCTTCTCCTACGAGCAGTACTTC

d_gene: -
j_gene: TRBJ2-7
v_gene: TRBV5-1
abundance: -
CDR3aa: CASSLSTGPYFYEQYF
CDR3nt: TGCGCCAGCAGCCTATCTACGGGACCCTATTTCTACGAGCAGTACTTC

d_gene: -
j_gene: TRBJ2-7
v_gene: TRBV12-3/TRBV12-4
abundance: -
CDR3aa: CASSLLQGHEQYF
CDR3nt: TGTGCCAGCAGTTTACTACAGGGTCACGAGCAGTACTTC

d_gene: TRBD1
j_gene: TRBJ1-1
v_gene: TRBV7-2
abundance: -
CDR3aa: CASSSRTGRGAFF
CDR3nt: TGTGCCAGCAGCTCGCGGACAGGGCGCGGAGCTTTCTTT

d_gene: -
j_gene: TRBJ1-1
v_gene: TRBV4-3
abundance: -
CDR3aa: CASSQDRDWDTEAFF
CDR3nt: TGCGCCAGCAGCCAAGACCGGGACTGGGACACTGAAGCTTTCTTT

d_gene: -
j_gene: TRBJ2-7
v_gene: TRBV5-4
abundance: -
CDR3aa: CASSPHHVEDYEQYF
CDR3nt: TGTGCCAGCAGCCCACATCACGTAGAGGACTACGAGCAGTACTTC

d_gene: -
j_gene: TRBJ1-3
v_gene: TRBV30
abundance: -
CDR3aa: CAWSQAWGNTIYF
CDR3nt: TGTGCCTGGTCACAGGCATGGGGAAACACCATATATTTT

d_gene: -
j_gene: TRBJ1-1
v_gene: TRBV15
abundance: -
CDR3aa: CATSRDTVMNTEAFF
CDR3nt: TGTGCCACCAGCAGAGATACAGTTATGAACACTGAAGCTTTCTTT

d_gene: -
j_gene: TRBJ1-4
v_gene: TRBV29-1
abundance: -
CDR3aa: CSGGTLEKLFF
CDR3nt: TGCAGCGGCGGGACACTAGAAAAACTGTTTTTT

d_gene: -
j_gene: TRBJ2-1
v_gene: TRBV11-2
abundance: -
CDR3aa: CASSLVNGNTDEQFF
CDR3nt: TGTGCCAGCAGCTTAGTGAACGGAAACACCGATGAGCAGTTCTTC

d_gene: TRBD1
j_gene: TRBJ1-1
v_gene: TRBV5-1
abundance: -
CDR3aa: CASSQGQAPLNTEAFF
CDR3nt: TGCGCCAGCAGCCAAGGACAGGCCCCGTTGAACACTGAAGCTTTCTTT

d_gene: TRBD1
j_gene: TRBJ2-1
v_gene: TRBV19
abundance: -
CDR3aa: CASSPRTGGLLNEQFF
CDR3nt: TGTGCCAGTAGTCCACGGACAGGGGGCCTGTTAAATGAGCAGTTCTTC

d_gene: TRBD2
j_gene: TRBJ2-2
v_gene: TRBV7-6
abundance: -
CDR3aa: CASSLYTSGATGELFF
CDR3nt: TGTGCCAGCAGCTTATATACTAGCGGGGCGACCGGGGAGCTGTTTTTT

d_gene: -
j_gene: TRBJ1-5
v_gene: TRBV19
abundance: -
CDR3aa: CASSIELQAMYSNQPQHF
CDR3nt: TGTGCCAGTAGTATAGAACTACAGGCGATGTATAGCAATCAGCCCCAGCATTTT

d_gene: -
j_gene: TRBJ2-1
v_gene: TRBV7-2
abundance: -
CDR3aa: CASRQGLDNEQFF
CDR3nt: TGTGCCAGCAGACAGGGACTCGACAATGAGCAGTTCTTC

d_gene: TRBD2
j_gene: TRBJ2-5
v_gene: TRBV14
abundance: -
CDR3aa: CASSQDQAGTKYF
CDR3nt: TGTGCCAGCAGCCAAGATCAGGCCGGGACTAAGTACTTC

d_gene: -
j_gene: TRBJ2-3
v_gene: TRBV11-3
abundance: -
CDR3aa: CASSLRGNTDTQYF
CDR3nt: TGTGCCAGCAGCTTAAGGGGGAACACAGATACGCAGTATTTT

d_gene: -
j_gene: TRBJ1-2
v_gene: TRBV4-1
abundance: -
CDR3aa: CASSQVPQGPGYTF
CDR3nt: TGCGCCAGCAGCCAAGTTCCGCAGGGACCTGGCTACACCTTC

d_gene: -
j_gene: TRBJ2-6
v_gene: TRBV7-8
abundance: -
CDR3aa: CASSSTTNVLTF
CDR3nt: TGTGCCAGCAGCTCAACTACTAACGTCCTGACTTTC

d_gene: -
j_gene: TRBJ1-2
v_gene: TRBV15
abundance: -
CDR3aa: CATRSRGSTNYGYTF
CDR3nt: TGTGCCACCAGGAGCAGGGGTAGTACTAACTATGGCTACACCTTC

d_gene: -
j_gene: TRBJ1-2
v_gene: TRBV25-1
abundance: -
CDR3aa: CASSPGTWGYTF
CDR3nt: TGTGCCAGCAGCCCCGGGACATGGGGCTACACCTTC

d_gene: TRBD1
j_gene: TRBJ1-1
v_gene: TRBV6-2/TRBV6-3
abundance: -
CDR3aa: CASSLDRGRTEAFF
CDR3nt: TGTGCCAGCAGCCTAGACAGGGGGCGCACTGAAGCTTTCTTT

d_gene: -
j_gene: TRBJ1-2
v_gene: TRBV6-5
abundance: -
CDR3aa: CASRYSQGYTF
CDR3nt: TGTGCCAGCAGGTATTCCCAGGGCTACACCTTC

d_gene: TRBD1
j_gene: TRBJ2-2
v_gene: TRBV2
abundance: few
CDR3aa: CASIGQGNTGELFF
CDR3nt: TGTGCCAGCATAGGACAGGGGAACACCGGGGAGCTGTTTTTT

d_gene: -
j_gene: TRBJ2-3
v_gene: TRBV7-2
abundance: few
CDR3aa: CASSLVVHTQYF
CDR3nt: TGTGCCAGCAGCTTAGTAGTCCATACGCAGTATTTT

d_gene: -
j_gene: TRBJ2-7
v_gene: TRBV5-8
abundance: -
CDR3aa: CASSQMYEQYF
CDR3nt: TGTGCCAGCAGCCAAATGTACGAGCAGTACTTC

d_gene: -
j_gene: TRBJ2-5
v_gene: TRBV7-2
abundance: -
CDR3aa: CASSLVRDQETQYF
CDR3nt: TGTGCCAGCAGCTTAGTGAGGGACCAAGAGACCCAGTACTTC

d_gene: TRBD1
j_gene: TRBJ1-2
v_gene: TRBV19
abundance: -
CDR3aa: CASSSRDRGLYGYTF
CDR3nt: TGTGCCAGTAGCTCCCGGGACAGGGGGCTGTATGGCTACACCTTC

d_gene: -
j_gene: TRBJ2-7
v_gene: TRBV5-1
abundance: -
CDR3aa: CASSFAGSYEQYF
CDR3nt: TGCGCCAGCAGCTTTGCGGGCTCCTACGAGCAGTACTTC

d_gene: -
j_gene: TRBJ1-2
v_gene: TRBV6-5
abundance: -
CDR3aa: CASNVGYGYTF
CDR3nt: TGTGCCAGCAACGTAGGGTATGGCTACACCTTC

d_gene: -
j_gene: TRBJ2-5
v_gene: TRBV5-4
abundance: -
CDR3aa: CASSLADRRETQYF
CDR3nt: TGTGCCAGCAGCTTGGCCGACCGTAGAGAGACCCAGTACTTC

d_gene: TRBD1
j_gene: TRBJ1-4
v_gene: TRBV7-6
abundance: few
CDR3aa: CASSLNRGRGEKLFF
CDR3nt: TGTGCCAGCAGCCTGAACAGGGGGAGGGGTGAAAAACTGTTTTTT

d_gene: -
j_gene: TRBJ1-2
v_gene: TRBV28
abundance: once
CDR3aa: CASSFIEGGYTF
CDR3nt: TGTGCCAGCAGTTTTATTGAGGGTGGCTACACCTTC

d_gene: TRBD1
j_gene: TRBJ2-2
v_gene: TRBV28
abundance: -
CDR3aa: CASRMTGGATGELFF
CDR3nt: TGTGCCAGCAGAATGACAGGGGGCGCGACCGGGGAGCTGTTTTTT